This entry describes one T cell receptor beta chain. Its specificity is unknown. This specimen comes from a study of metastatic and nonmetastatic thyroid tumors. Study-wide points: TCR beta diversity was reportedly significantly higher in malignant thyroid tumors than benign nodules, in blood and tumor.

All patients were treatment-naive before thyroid surgery. J lost 4 bases, V lost 7 bases, and 9 bases had no gene match. The germline gives CDR1 WSHSY, CDR2 SAAADI. This CDR3 region has 15 residues. MiXCR reprocessed the PCR reads for TCRdb. The sample lists under 30,000 clones; 4% to 5% were seen once. Sequenced material: blood. The chain recombines TRBV10-2 with TRBJ2-5; 10 positions match TRBD2. The source of this sequence is a female donor with papillary thyroid cancer or a benign thyroid nodule (not recorded which). Some clones in this sample may be carry-over from other donors' samples. CDR3 coding DNA: TGCGCCAGCACCTCTAGCGGGGGTAGCAGAGAGACCCAGTACTTC. Translation gives CASTSSGGSRETQYF.